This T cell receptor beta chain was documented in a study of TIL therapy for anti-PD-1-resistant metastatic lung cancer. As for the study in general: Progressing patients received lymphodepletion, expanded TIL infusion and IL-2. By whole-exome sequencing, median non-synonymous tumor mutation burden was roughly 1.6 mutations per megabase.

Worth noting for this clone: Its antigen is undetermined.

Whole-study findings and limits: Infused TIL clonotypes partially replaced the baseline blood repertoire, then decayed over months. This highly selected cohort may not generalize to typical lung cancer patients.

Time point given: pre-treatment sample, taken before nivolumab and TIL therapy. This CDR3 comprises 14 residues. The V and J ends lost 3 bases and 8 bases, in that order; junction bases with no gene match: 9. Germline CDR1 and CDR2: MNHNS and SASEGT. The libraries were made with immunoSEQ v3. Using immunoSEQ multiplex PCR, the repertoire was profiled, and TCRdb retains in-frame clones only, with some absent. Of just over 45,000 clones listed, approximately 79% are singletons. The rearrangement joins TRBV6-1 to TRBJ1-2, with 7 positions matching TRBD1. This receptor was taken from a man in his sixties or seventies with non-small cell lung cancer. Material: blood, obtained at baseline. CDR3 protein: CASSDGGRGQGYTF. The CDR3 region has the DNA TGTGCCAGCAGTGATGGGGGGAGGGGGCAAGGCTACACCTTC.